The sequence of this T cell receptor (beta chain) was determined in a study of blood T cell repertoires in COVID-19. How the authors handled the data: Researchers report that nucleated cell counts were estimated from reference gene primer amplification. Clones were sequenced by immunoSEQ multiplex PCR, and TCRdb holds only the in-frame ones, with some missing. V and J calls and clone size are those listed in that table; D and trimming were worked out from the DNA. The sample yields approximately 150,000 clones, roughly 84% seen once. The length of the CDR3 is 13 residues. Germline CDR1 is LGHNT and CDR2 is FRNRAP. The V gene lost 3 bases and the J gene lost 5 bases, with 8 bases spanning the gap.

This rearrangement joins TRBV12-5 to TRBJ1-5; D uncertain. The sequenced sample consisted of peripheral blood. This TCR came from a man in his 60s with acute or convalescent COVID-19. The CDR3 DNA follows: TGTGCTAGTGGTTTTGGGCAGGATCAGCCCCAGCATTTT. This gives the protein CASGFGQDQPQHF.